This T cell receptor beta chain was recorded in a study of human T cells and chemical hapten exposure. Overall study: Upper-back patch tests with 0.01% DPC were read at 6 days.

Trimming left V 0 bases short and J 4 bases short, with 7 bases between. The CDR3 has 14 amino acids. In the original analysis: Sampled TCR counts reached a median of approximately 100,000 per sample, with values ranging from about 23,224 to 700,000. TCRdb redid the calling of the RACE reads with MiXCR, one entry per CDR3 protein. The V and J calls, along with clone size, are taken from TCRdb and not from the paper's own processing. The table shows about 69,000 distinct CDR3 sequences, with around 30% occurring only once. Judged by abundance, this clonotype is medium-sized (0.01 to 0.1%). Time point: patch test 1, 2 weeks after DPC sensitization. The treatment: therapeutic diphenylcyclopropenone sensitization with weekly scalp DPC.

The starting material was whole blood, obtained in connection with sensitization to the hapten diphenylcyclopropenone (DPC). The sequence was collected from a middle-aged man with alopecia areata. Some clones in this sample may be carry-over from other donors' samples. The chain joins TRBV12-3 or TRBV12-4 to TRBJ1-3; the D is unclear. Here the CDR3 DNA reads TGTGCCAGCAGTTTAGCCCCTCCCGGAAACACCATATATTTT. This codes for CASSLAPPGNTIYF.